Following are 5 T cell receptor beta chains from one sample sequenced in a study of CD8 T cells in Susac syndrome. The RNA input was about 0.45 to 1 ug, and it was reverse transcribed with random hexamers. Each CDR3 protein is one row after TCRdb ran MiXCR on the immunoSEQ multiplex PCR reads. This sample has 250,000 to 300,000 distinct CDR3 sequences, with almost 85% found just once. The sequencing input was CD8+ T cells from PBMCs. The receptors were sampled from a human donor with multiple sclerosis.

The chain joins TRBV14 to TRBJ1-2; possible D gene TRBD1, 6 bases. V was cut by 1 base and J by 6 bases, with 9 bases left in between. There are 13 residues in the CDR3. Germline V gene lookup returns CDR1 SGHDN and CDR2 FVKESK. The CDR3 nucleotides read TGTGCCAGCAGCCAAGGGACAGTAAATGGCTACACCTTC. Translation: CASSQGTVNGYTF.

The chain is built from TRBV5-8 and TRBJ1-5, with D possibly matching TRBD1 (5 bases). The CDR3 runs 14 residues. Trimming cost V 3 bases and J 3 bases, with 10 bases left between them. Looked up from germline, CDR1 is SGHTS and CDR2 is YDEGEE. CDR3 region: CASSSQGYNQPQHF. CDR3 in DNA: TGTGCCAGCAGCTCTCAGGGTTACAATCAGCCCCAGCATTTT.

The chain employs TRBV13 and TRBJ1-6; 8 nucleotides line up with TRBD1. This CDR3 is 15 amino acids long. In germline, CDR1 is PRHDT, CDR2 FYEKMQ (reference sequence). Trimming removed 3 bases from V and 7 bases from J; junction bases left unmatched: 5. The DNA for the CDR3 is TGTGCCAGCAGCTTCGGACAGGGAGAGAATTCACCCCTCCACTTT. Amino acid sequence: CASSFGQGENSPLHF.

The J gene is TRBJ2-3, the V gene TRBV14, with D maybe TRBD2 (7 bases). CDR1 is SGHDN and CDR2 is FVKESK in the germline V gene. V was trimmed by 4 bases and J by 2 bases, leaving 16 bases between them. The CDR3 has 16 amino acids. The DNA of the CDR3 is TGTGCCAGCAGCCCAGGTCCGGGGGGACACACAGATACGCAGTATTTT. This translates into CASSPGPGGHTDTQYF.

V is TRBV20-1 and J is TRBJ1-4, with a tentative D call TRBD1 (5 bases). Germline V gene sequence: CDR1 DFQATT, CDR2 SNEGSKA (reference sequence). The CDR3 covers 15 residues. Between the trimmed V and J ends, which lost 4 bases and 7 bases, there was a span of 19 bases. The CDR3 sequence: CSAMETGTGFEKLFF. DNA of the CDR3: TGCAGTGCTATGGAAACCGGGACGGGTTTTGAAAAACTGTTTTTT.